Following are 24 T cell receptor beta chains from one sample sequenced in a study of CD8 T cells in ankylosing spondylitis. Study-wide results and caveats: Eight or nine highly homologous variants made up a TCR beta motif that seemed to typify ankylosing spondylitis blood.

Their antigens are not known. TCRdb recomputed calls from the 5' RACE reads with MiXCR, one row per CDR3 protein. The sample includes 700,000 to 850,000 distinct CDR3 sequences, 12% of them seen just once. The material sequenced was blood, either unsorted or a sorted T cell fraction (not recorded which). These receptor sequences come from a male donor with ankylosing spondylitis.

This clonotype was recorded a few times. The rearrangement links TRBV6-1 to TRBJ2-2; no clear D gene. The CDR3 consists of 14 residues. Per the germline V gene, CDR1 is MNHNS and CDR2 is SASEGT. Trimming cost V 6 bases and J 7 bases, with 15 bases left between them. CDR3 coding DNA: TGTGCCAGCAGCCCCCGCTGGGGTGGCGGGGAGCTGTTTTTT. Translation: CASSPRWGGGELFF.

This clonotype has at least ten counts. For the CDR3, the DNA is TGCAGTGCGTCGGACACCGGGGAGCTGTTTTTT. Amino acid sequence: CSASDTGELFF. V and J are TRBV20-1 and TRBJ2-2; D is undetermined. Deletions cut 6 bases from V and 3 bases from J, with 5 bases between. This CDR3 region has 11 residues. Germline V gene data show CDR1 as DFQATT and CDR2 as SNEGSKA (reference sequence).

The V call is TRBV7-2, the J call TRBJ2-5; a weak D match, TRBD1 (6 bases). Trimming shortened V by 5 bases and J by 7 bases, and 17 bases separated the two germline ends. This CDR3 region has 14 residues. Germline CDR1 reads SGHTA; CDR2 reads FQGNSA. The CDR3 DNA reads as TGTGCCAGCAGCATAAACGCACTAGGGGGGACCCAGTACTTC. It yields the protein CASSINALGGTQYF.

This clonotype has more than one count but fewer than ten. CDR3 in DNA: TGCAGTGCTTCCGGGACTTCCAATGAGCAGTTCTTC. Translated: CSASGTSNEQFF. V usage is TRBV20-1 and J usage is TRBJ2-1; maybe TRBD2 (6 bases). This CDR3 has 12 residues. Germline lookup yields CDR1 DFQATT and CDR2 SNEGSKA (reference sequence). Trimming left V 5 bases short and J 6 bases short, with 11 bases between.

This sequence joins TRBV5-1 and TRBJ2-1, with TRBD2 matching 9 bases. Germline V gene sequence: CDR1 SGHRS, CDR2 YFSETQ. With V trimmed by 2 bases and J by 8 bases, 8 bases remained unmatched. This CDR3 comprises 15 residues. The CDR3 here is CASSFRIAGADEQFF. The DNA of the CDR3 is TGCGCCAGCAGCTTCAGGATAGCGGGAGCTGATGAGCAGTTCTTC.

Only a few counts were recorded for this clonotype. This chain connects TRBV7-2 to TRBJ2-7, with D hard to call. The CDR3 has 13 amino acids. The germline gives CDR1 SGHTA, CDR2 FQGNSA. V was trimmed by 2 bases and J by 3 bases, leaving 8 bases between them. As DNA, the CDR3 is TGTGCCAGCAGCTTATCTCCCTACTACGAGCAGTACTTC. Residues: CASSLSPYYEQYF.

There are a few counts of this clonotype. V is TRBV30 and J is TRBJ2-3; TRBD2 aligns across 13 bases. V was clipped by 1 base and J by 4 bases; unmatched bases: 2. From germline, CDR1 is GTSNPN and CDR2 SVGIG (reference sequence). This CDR3 contains 15 residues. The CDR3 here is CAWSDGLAGADTQYF. The CDR3 nucleotides read TGTGCCTGGAGTGACGGACTAGCGGGGGCAGATACGCAGTATTTT.

This clonotype has only a few counts. The chain combines TRBV7-2 with TRBJ2-5, with a possible D match to TRBD1 (5 bases). This CDR3 has 13 amino acids. The V end lost 5 bases, the J end lost 5 bases, and 12 bases lay between the germline ends. Germline V lookup: CDR1 SGHTA, CDR2 FQGNSA. For the CDR3, the DNA is TGTGCCAGCAGCCAGGGCCAAGCGGAGACCCAGTACTTC. Amino acids: CASSQGQAETQYF.

This clonotype was observed a few times. This chain connects TRBV6-5 to TRBJ2-7; 7 bases align to TRBD2. The ends lost 3 bases at V and 3 bases at J; junction bases unmatched: 5. CDR1 and CDR2 from the germline V gene are MNHEY and SVGAGI. The CDR3 has 14 amino acids. CDR3 amino acids: CASSYAGVLYEQYF. CDR3 nucleotides: TGTGCCAGCAGTTATGCGGGAGTACTCTACGAGCAGTACTTC.

This chain links TRBV5-1 with TRBJ1-1, with a weak D call TRBD1 (6 bases). V lost 3 bases to trimming and J lost 2 bases, with 11 bases between them. The CDR3 spans 14 residues. The germline V gene has CDR1 SGHRS and CDR2 YFSETQ. The DNA of the CDR3 is TGCGCCAGCAGCTCCTTGGGGGCAAACACTGAAGCTTTCTTT. This encodes CASSSLGANTEAFF.

The V and J genes are TRBV11-2 and TRBJ1-3; 8 bases are a match to TRBD1. The CDR3 runs 13 residues. Germline loops: CDR1 SGHAT, CDR2 FQNNGV. The junction had 5 bases not matched to a gene; V was cut back by 2 bases and J by 11 bases. The CDR3 DNA is TGTGCCAGCAGCTTATCAGGGGGCGACCCCATATATTTT. This sequence encodes CASSLSGGDPIYF. The full variable domain, in which reference TRBV11-2 and TRBJ1-3 provide the parts outside the CDR3, is EAGVAQSPRYKIIEKRQSVAFWCNPISGHATLYWYQQILGQGPKLLIQFQNNGVVDDSQLPKDRFSAERLKGVDSTLKIQPAKLEDSAVYLCASSLSGGDPIYFGEGSWLTVV.

This sequence joins TRBV15 and TRBJ1-2; no clear D gene. Per the germline V gene, CDR1 is LNHNV and CDR2 is YYDKDF (reference sequence). CDR3 length: 15 amino acids. Trimming took off 0 bases at V and 4 bases at J, with 12 bases between the two ends. CDR3 sequence: CATSRDKLAPYGYTF. The CDR3 DNA is TGTGCCACCAGCAGAGATAAGTTAGCACCCTATGGCTACACCTTC.

A few counts support this clonotype. The V call is TRBV20-1, the J call TRBJ2-7, with 8 positions matching TRBD2. Trimming took 3 bases from V and 2 from J; bases not matched to a gene: 6. CDR1 is DFQATT, CDR2 SNEGSKA, per germline (reference sequence). CDR3 size: 14 residues. This chain's CDR3 is CSARFLAGTYEQYF. As DNA, the CDR3 is TGCAGTGCTAGGTTTCTAGCGGGTACCTACGAGCAGTACTTC.

The gene calls are TRBV29-1 and TRBJ2-3; D is unresolved. Germline V lookup: CDR1 SQVTM, CDR2 ANQGSEA. V was cut by 7 bases and J by 1 base, with 9 bases left in between. CDR3 length: 12 residues. The CDR3 nucleotides are TGCAGCGCAGGAAAACGCACAGATACGCAGTATTTT. Protein product: CSAGKRTDTQYF.

This clonotype was seen at least ten times. The rearrangement uses TRBV7-9 and TRBJ1-2; TRBD1 aligns across 7 bases. In germline, CDR1 is SEHNR, CDR2 FQNEAQ (reference sequence). Unmatched junction bases numbered 6, after V lost 4 bases and J lost 4 bases. This CDR3 region has 14 residues. CDR3 in amino acids: CASSSQGGSYGYTF. The CDR3 DNA is TGTGCCAGCAGCTCTCAAGGGGGCTCCTATGGCTACACCTTC.

This clonotype has just a few counts. The rearrangement links TRBV19 to TRBJ2-1; no clear D. Germline CDR1 LNHDA, CDR2 SQIVND (reference sequence). Trimming left V 0 bases short and J 3 bases short, with 9 bases between. The CDR3 has 15 residues. This CDR3 reads CASSIDQGSYNEQFF. CDR3 DNA: TGTGCCAGTAGTATAGATCAAGGCAGCTACAATGAGCAGTTCTTC.

The chain employs TRBV7-9 and TRBJ1-1; D remains ambiguous. Trimming took 1 base from V and 8 from J, leaving 14 bases between them. The CDR3 has 14 amino acids. In germline, CDR1 is SEHNR, CDR2 FQNEAQ (reference sequence). The CDR3 protein is CASSLGAWEGEAFF. The CDR3 bases are TGTGCCAGCAGCTTAGGTGCTTGGGAAGGAGAAGCTTTCTTT.

This clonotype was seen repeatedly, ten times or more. The CDR3 DNA is TGTGCCAGCAGCTGGACAGGGGTTACTGAAGCTTTCTTT. It encodes CASSWTGVTEAFF. V gene TRBV7-9 combines with J gene TRBJ1-1, with 9 bases identical to TRBD1. This CDR3 comprises 13 residues. The V gene end was trimmed by 4 bases and the J gene end by 5 bases; junction bases not matched to a gene: 2. Germline CDR1 reads SEHNR; CDR2 reads FQNEAQ (reference sequence).

In its sample, this clonotype was seen many times. The V gene is TRBV29-1, the J gene TRBJ1-2; 10 bases match TRBD1. Germline assignment: CDR1 SQVTM and CDR2 ANQGSEA. This CDR3 region has 15 residues. The V gene end was trimmed by 4 bases and the J gene end by 6 bases; junction bases not matched to a gene: 11. CDR3 bases: TGCAGCGTTGGAGGGACAGGGGCCGTTTATGATGGCTACACCTTC. Its protein product is CSVGGTGAVYDGYTF. The variable domain in full, with the rest retrieved from reference TRBV29-1 and TRBJ1-2, is SAVISQKPSRDICQRGTSLTIQCQVDSQVTMMFWYRQQPGQSLTLIATANQGSEATYESGFVIDKFPISRPNLTFSTLTVSNMSPEDSSIYLCSVGGTGAVYDGYTFGSGTRLTVV.

This sequence joins TRBV20-1 and TRBJ2-1; 14 nucleotides agree with TRBD2. V was clipped by 5 bases and J by 9 bases; unmatched bases: 9. The CDR3 has 15 amino acids. Germline assignment: CDR1 DFQATT and CDR2 SNEGSKA (reference sequence). The CDR3, as DNA: TGCAGTGCTGTTTCCGGGACTAGCGGGAGCGGTGAGCAGTTCTTC. Amino acids: CSAVSGTSGSGEQFF.

The V and J genes are TRBV7-2 and TRBJ2-3; D tentatively reads TRBD1 or TRBD2 (5 bases each). V shed 3 bases and J shed 3 bases, with 16 bases lying between them. Germline CDR1 and CDR2: SGHTA and FQGNSA. CDR3 size: 16 residues. The CDR3 DNA reads TGTGCCAGCAGCTTCCAGGGCCTCCGGGGAACAGATACGCAGTATTTT. Translating gives CASSFQGLRGTDTQYF.

This clonotype was seen repeatedly, ten times or more. The CDR3 sequence is CASSLFGGTNEQFF. CDR3 bases: TGTGCCAGCAGTTTATTCGGAGGAACCAATGAGCAGTTCTTC. The chain uses TRBV12-3 or TRBV12-4 and TRBJ2-1; possible D gene TRBD2, 5 bases. V was clipped by 2 bases and J by 6 bases, with 11 bases between them. There are 14 residues in the CDR3.

This clonotype occurred a few times. The chain is built from TRBV12-3 or TRBV12-4 and TRBJ1-2, with 8 bases identical to TRBD1. This CDR3 spans 15 amino acids. The V gene end was trimmed by 5 bases and the J gene end by 5 bases; junction bases not matched to a gene: 10. In DNA form, the CDR3 reads TGTGCCAGCAGTGGCACAGGGGGAGATGTGTATGGCTACACCTTC. This translates into CASSGTGGDVYGYTF.

This clonotype occurred many times. The chain has TRBV5-1 and TRBJ2-1, with D unresolved. CDR1 and CDR2 (germline): SGHRS, YFSETQ. Trimming pared 0 bases from V and 5 bases from J, leaving 12 bases between. This CDR3 has 15 amino acids. CDR3 sequence: CASSLAPQINNEQFF. CDR3 sequence (DNA): TGCGCCAGCAGCTTGGCACCACAGATTAACAATGAGCAGTTCTTC.